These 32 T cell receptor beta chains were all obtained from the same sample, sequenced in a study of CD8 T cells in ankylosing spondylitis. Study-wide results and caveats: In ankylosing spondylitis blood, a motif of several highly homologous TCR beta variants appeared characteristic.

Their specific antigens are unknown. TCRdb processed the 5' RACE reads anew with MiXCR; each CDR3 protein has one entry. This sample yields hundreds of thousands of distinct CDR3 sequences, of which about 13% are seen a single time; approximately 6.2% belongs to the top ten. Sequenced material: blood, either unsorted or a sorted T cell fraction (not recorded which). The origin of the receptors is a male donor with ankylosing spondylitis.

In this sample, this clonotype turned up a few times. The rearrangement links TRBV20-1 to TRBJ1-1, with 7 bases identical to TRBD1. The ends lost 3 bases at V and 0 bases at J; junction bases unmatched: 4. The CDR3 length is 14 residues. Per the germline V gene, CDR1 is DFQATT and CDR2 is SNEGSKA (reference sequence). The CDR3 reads CSASRGAMNTEAFF. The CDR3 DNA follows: TGCAGTGCTAGCAGGGGGGCGATGAACACTGAAGCTTTCTTT.

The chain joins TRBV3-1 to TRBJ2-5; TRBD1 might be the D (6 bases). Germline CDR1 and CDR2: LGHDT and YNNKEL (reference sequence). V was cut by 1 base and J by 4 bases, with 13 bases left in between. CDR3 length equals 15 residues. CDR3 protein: CASSQGDTFRETQYF. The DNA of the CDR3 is TGTGCCAGCAGCCAAGGGGACACCTTCCGAGAGACCCAGTACTTC.

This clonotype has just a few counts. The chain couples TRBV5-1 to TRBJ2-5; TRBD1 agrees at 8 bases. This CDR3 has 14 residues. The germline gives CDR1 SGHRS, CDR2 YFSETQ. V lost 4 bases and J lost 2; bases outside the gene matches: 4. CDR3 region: CASSPRQGQETQYF. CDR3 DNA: TGCGCCAGCAGCCCCCGACAGGGGCAAGAGACCCAGTACTTC. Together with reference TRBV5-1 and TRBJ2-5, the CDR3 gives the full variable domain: KAGVTQTPRYLIKTRGQQVTLSCSPISGHRSVSWYQQTPGQGLQFLFEYFSETQRNKGNFPGRFSGRQFSNSRSEMNVSTLELGDSALYLCASSPRQGQETQYFGPGTRLLVL.

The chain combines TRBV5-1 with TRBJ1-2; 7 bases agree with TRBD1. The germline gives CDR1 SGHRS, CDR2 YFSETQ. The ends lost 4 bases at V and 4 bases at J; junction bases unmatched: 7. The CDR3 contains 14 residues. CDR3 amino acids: CASSLGQDSYGYTF. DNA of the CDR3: TGCGCCAGCAGCCTCGGACAGGACTCCTATGGCTACACCTTC.

The DNA for the CDR3 is TGTGCCAGCAGCAAGGTGCTCGGCGATGAGCAGTTCTTC. Translating it yields CASSKVLGDEQFF. The chain recombines TRBV7-9 with TRBJ2-1; D is uncertain. V lost 5 bases, J lost 8 bases, and 13 bases lay in between. The CDR3 covers 13 residues. CDR1 is SEHNR, CDR2 FQNEAQ, per germline (reference sequence).

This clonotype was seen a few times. The CDR3 is CSAREGLGYTQYF. CDR3 in DNA: TGCAGTGCGCGGGAGGGCCTAGGTTATACGCAGTATTTT. The V gene is TRBV20-1, the J gene TRBJ2-3; TRBD2 matches at 9 bases. J was trimmed by 7 bases and V by 6 bases; bases with no gene match: 8. Germline V gene lookup returns CDR1 DFQATT and CDR2 SNEGSKA (reference sequence). This CDR3 region has 13 residues.

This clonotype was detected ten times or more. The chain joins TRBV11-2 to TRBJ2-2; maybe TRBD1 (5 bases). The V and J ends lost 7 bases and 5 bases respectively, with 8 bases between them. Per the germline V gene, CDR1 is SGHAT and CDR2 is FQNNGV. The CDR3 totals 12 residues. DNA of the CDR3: TGTGCCAGCAACCGACAGACCGGGGAGCTGTTTTTT. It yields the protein CASNRQTGELFF.

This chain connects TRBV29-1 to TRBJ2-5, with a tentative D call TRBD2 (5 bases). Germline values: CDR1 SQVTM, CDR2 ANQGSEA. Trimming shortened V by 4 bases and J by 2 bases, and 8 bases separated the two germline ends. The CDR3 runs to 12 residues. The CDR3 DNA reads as TGCAGCGTTGGGAGCGGACAAGAGACCCAGTACTTC. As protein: CSVGSGQETQYF.

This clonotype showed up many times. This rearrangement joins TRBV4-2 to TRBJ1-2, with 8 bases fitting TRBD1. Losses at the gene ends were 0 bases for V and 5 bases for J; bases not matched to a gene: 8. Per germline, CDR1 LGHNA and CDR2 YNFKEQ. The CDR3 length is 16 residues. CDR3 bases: TGTGCCAGCAGCCAAGATCAGGACAGGGAGTTATATGGCTACACCTTC. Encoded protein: CASSQDQDRELYGYTF.

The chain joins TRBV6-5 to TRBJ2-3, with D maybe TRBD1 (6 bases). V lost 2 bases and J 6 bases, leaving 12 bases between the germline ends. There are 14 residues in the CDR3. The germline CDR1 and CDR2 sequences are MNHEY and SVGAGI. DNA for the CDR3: TGTGCCAGCAGTTACCGGGACACCGGCGATACGCAGTATTTT. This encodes CASSYRDTGDTQYF.

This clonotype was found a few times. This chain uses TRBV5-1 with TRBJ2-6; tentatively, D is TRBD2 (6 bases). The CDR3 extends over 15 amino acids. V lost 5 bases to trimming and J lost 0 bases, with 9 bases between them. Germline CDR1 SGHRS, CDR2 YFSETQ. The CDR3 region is CASSSGGSGANVLTF. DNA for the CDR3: TGCGCCAGCAGTTCCGGGGGCTCTGGGGCCAACGTCCTGACTTTC.

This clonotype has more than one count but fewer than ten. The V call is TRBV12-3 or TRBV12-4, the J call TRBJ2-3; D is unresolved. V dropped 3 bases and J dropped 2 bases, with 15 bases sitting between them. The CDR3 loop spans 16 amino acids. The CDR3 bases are TGTGCCAGCAGTTTGGCCCCCGGATCGATCACAGATACGCAGTATTTT. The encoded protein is CASSLAPGSITDTQYF.

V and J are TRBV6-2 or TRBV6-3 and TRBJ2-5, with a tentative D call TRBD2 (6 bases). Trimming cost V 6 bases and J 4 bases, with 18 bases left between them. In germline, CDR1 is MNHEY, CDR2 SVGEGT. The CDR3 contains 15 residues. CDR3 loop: CASSTGGALRETQYF. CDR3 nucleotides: TGTGCCAGCAGCACGGGCGGGGCCTTGAGAGAGACCCAGTACTTC.

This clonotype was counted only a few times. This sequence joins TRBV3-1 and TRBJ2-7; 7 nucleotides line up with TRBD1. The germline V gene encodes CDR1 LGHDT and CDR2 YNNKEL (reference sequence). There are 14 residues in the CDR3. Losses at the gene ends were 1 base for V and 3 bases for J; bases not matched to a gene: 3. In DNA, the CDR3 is TGTGCCAGCAGCCAAGTCAACAGGGGCTACGAGCAGTACGTC. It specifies CASSQVNRGYEQYV.

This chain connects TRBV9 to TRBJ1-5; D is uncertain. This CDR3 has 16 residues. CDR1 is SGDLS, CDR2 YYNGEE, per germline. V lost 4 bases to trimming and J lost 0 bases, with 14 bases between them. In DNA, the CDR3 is TGTGCCAGCAGCTGCCGAGAGTCCCTTAGCAATCAGCCCCAGCATTTT. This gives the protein CASSCRESLSNQPQHF.

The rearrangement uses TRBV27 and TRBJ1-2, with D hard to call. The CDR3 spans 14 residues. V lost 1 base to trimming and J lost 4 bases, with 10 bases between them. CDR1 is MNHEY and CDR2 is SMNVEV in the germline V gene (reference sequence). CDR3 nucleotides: TGTGCCAGCAGTTTATTGCCCGGTAGCTATGGCTACACCTTC. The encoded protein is CASSLLPGSYGYTF.

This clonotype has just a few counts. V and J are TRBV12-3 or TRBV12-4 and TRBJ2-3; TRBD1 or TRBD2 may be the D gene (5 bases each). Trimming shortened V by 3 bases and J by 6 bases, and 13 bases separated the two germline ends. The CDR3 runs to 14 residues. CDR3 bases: TGTGCCAGCAGTTTGGACACTAGGGAGGATACGCAGTATTTT. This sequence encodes CASSLDTREDTQYF.

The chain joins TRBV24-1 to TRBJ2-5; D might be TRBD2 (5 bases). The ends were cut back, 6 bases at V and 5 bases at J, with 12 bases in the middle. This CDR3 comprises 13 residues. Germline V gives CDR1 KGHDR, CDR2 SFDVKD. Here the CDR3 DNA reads TGTGCCACCAGTTTACCCGGGGAGGAGACCCAGTACTTC. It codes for CATSLPGEETQYF.

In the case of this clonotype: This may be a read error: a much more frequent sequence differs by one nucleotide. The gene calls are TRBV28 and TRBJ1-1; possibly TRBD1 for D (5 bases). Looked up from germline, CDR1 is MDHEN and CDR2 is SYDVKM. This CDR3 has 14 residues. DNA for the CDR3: TGTGCCAGCAGTCGCCCGACAGAGAACACTGAAGTTTTCTTT. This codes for CASSRPTENTEVFF.

CDR3 in amino acids: CASSRAPLELAITYNEQFF. Written as DNA, the CDR3 is TGTGCCAGCAGCCGCGCGCCCTTGGAGCTAGCGATAACCTACAATGAGCAGTTCTTC. The chain has TRBV11-1 and TRBJ2-1, with D possibly TRBD2 on 6 matching bases. V was shortened by 5 bases and J by 2 bases, with 25 bases between the two germline ends. CDR1 and CDR2 (germline): SGHAT, FQDESV (reference sequence). The CDR3 contains 19 residues. The variable domain in full, with the rest retrieved from reference TRBV11-1 and TRBJ2-1, is EAEVAQSPRYKITEKSQAVAFWCDPISGHATLYWYRQILGQGPELLVQFQDESVVDDSQLPKDRFSAERLKGVDSTLKIQPAELGDSAMYLCASSRAPLELAITYNEQFFGPGTRLTVL.

CDR3 DNA: TGTGCCAGCGATCGGACAGGGGCCTATGGCTACACCTTC. It codes for CASDRTGAYGYTF. This chain connects TRBV7-2 to TRBJ1-2, with 9 positions matching TRBD1. Germline CDR1 reads SGHTA; CDR2 reads FQGNSA. V dropped 8 bases and J dropped 4; count of bases not matched to a gene: 5. The CDR3 sequence is 13 residues long. The whole variable domain, filled in from reference TRBV7-2 and TRBJ1-2, reads GAGVSQSPSNKVTEKGKDVELRCDPISGHTALYWYRQSLGQGLEFLIYFQGNSAPDKSGLPSDRFSAERTGGSVSTLTIQRTQQEDSAVYLCASDRTGAYGYTFGSGTRLTVV.

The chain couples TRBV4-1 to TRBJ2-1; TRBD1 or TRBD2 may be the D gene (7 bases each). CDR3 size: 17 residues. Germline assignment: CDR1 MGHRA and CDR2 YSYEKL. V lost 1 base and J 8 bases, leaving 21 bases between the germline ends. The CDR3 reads CASSQGEGARSRDEQFF. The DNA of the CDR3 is TGCGCCAGCAGCCAAGGGGAGGGGGCTAGGTCTCGGGATGAGCAGTTCTTC.

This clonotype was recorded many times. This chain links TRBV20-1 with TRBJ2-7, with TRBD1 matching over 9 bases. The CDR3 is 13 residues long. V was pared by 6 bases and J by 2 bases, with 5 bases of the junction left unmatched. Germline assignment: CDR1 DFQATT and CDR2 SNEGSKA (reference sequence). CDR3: CSASDRGTYEQYF. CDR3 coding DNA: TGCAGTGCATCTGACAGGGGGACCTACGAGCAGTACTTC.

CDR3: CSVGGRVSYEQYF. CDR3 sequence (DNA): TGCAGCGTTGGGGGCAGGGTATCCTACGAGCAGTACTTC. This rearrangement joins TRBV29-1 to TRBJ2-7, with D possibly being TRBD1 (5 bases). The V end lost 4 bases, the J end lost 1 base, and 11 bases lay between the germline ends. Germline V CDR1 and CDR2: SQVTM, ANQGSEA. The CDR3 consists of 13 residues.

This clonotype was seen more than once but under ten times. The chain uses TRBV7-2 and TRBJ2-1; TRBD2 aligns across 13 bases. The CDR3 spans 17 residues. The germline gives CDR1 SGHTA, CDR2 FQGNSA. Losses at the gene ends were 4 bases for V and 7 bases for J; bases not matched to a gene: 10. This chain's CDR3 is CASSSILPTSGRNEQFF. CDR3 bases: TGTGCCAGCAGCTCAATTCTCCCGACTAGCGGGAGGAATGAGCAGTTCTTC. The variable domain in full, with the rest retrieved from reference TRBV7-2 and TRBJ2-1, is GAGVSQSPSNKVTEKGKDVELRCDPISGHTALYWYRQSLGQGLEFLIYFQGNSAPDKSGLPSDRFSAERTGGSVSTLTIQRTQQEDSAVYLCASSSILPTSGRNEQFFGPGTRLTVL.

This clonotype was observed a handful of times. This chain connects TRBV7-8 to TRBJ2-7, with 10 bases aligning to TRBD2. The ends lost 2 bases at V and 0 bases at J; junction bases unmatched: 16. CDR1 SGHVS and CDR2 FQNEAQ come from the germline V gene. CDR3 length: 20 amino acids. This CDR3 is CASSLSVGLASGSHSYEQYF. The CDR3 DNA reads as TGTGCCAGCAGCTTATCGGTGGGCTTGGCTAGCGGGAGCCACTCCTACGAGCAGTACTTC.

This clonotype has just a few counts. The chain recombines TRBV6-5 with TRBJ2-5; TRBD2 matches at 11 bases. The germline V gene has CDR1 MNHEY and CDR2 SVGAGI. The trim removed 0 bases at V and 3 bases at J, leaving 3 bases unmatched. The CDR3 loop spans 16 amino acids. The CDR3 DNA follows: TGTGCCAGCAGTTACTCGGGACTAGCGGCTGAAGAGACCCAGTACTTC. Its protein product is CASSYSGLAAEETQYF.

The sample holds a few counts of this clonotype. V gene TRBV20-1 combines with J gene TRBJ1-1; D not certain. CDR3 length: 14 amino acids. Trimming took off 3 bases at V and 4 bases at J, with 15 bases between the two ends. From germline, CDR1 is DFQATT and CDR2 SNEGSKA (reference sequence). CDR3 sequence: CSARGVNVGTEAFF. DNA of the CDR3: TGCAGTGCTAGGGGCGTCAACGTAGGCACTGAAGCTTTCTTT.

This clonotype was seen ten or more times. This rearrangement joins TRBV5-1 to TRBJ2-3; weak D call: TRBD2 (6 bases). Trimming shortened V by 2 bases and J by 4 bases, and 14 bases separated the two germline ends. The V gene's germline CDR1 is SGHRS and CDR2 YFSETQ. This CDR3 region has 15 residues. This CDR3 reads CASSLKLTGADTQYF. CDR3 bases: TGCGCCAGCAGCTTAAAGTTGACGGGAGCAGATACGCAGTATTTT.

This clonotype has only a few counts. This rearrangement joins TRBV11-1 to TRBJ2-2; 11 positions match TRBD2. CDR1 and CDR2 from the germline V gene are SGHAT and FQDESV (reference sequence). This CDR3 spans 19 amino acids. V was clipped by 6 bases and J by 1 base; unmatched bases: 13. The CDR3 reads CASSYLLAGVEENTGELFF. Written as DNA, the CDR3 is TGTGCCAGCAGTTACCTACTAGCGGGAGTAGAGGAGAACACCGGGGAGCTGTTTTTT.

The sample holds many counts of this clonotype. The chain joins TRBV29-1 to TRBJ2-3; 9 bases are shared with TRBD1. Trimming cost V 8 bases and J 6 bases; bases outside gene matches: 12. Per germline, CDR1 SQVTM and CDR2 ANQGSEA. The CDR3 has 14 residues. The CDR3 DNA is TGCAGCAGCCCGGGACAGGGCGTTGGTGATACGCAGTATTTT. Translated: CSSPGQGVGDTQYF.

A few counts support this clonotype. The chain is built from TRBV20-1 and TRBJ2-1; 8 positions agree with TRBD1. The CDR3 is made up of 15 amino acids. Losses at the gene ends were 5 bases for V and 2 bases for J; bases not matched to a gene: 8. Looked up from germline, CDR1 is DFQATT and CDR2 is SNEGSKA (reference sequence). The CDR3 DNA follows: TGCAGTGCTGCACCCGACAGGGGTGCCTACAATGAGCAGTTCTTC. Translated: CSAAPDRGAYNEQFF.